The next 25 T cell receptor beta chains were all read from a single sample in a study of T-cell memory formation after mild COVID-19. MiXCR was run by TCRdb on the 5' RACE reads, yielding one entry per CDR3 protein. The table includes a few hundred thousand distinct CDR3 sequences, approximately 21% detected once. The sequenced material came from PBMCs or a T cell subset sorted from them (not recorded which). Receptor source: an adult woman who had mild COVID-19 (a few samples of this study predate the infection). Cell type and time point are not known.

This clonotype was found a few times. The chain links TRBV29-1 to TRBJ1-2; the match to TRBD1 covers 9 bases. The ends lost 8 bases at V and 4 bases at J; junction bases unmatched: 5. Per germline, CDR1 SQVTM and CDR2 ANQGSEA. CDR3 size: 12 residues. The CDR3 coding sequence is TGCAGCACAGGACAGGGGTCCTATGGCTACACCTTC. Protein: CSTGQGSYGYTF. Full variable domain (rest looked up from reference TRBV29-1 and TRBJ1-2): SAVISQKPSRDICQRGTSLTIQCQVDSQVTMMFWYRQQPGQSLTLIATANQGSEATYESGFVIDKFPISRPNLTFSTLTVSNMSPEDSSIYLCSTGQGSYGYTFGSGTRLTVV.

The CDR3 spells CASSLGRGTSSYEQYF. CDR3 nucleotides: TGCGCCAGCAGCTTAGGCAGGGGGACTAGTTCCTACGAGCAGTACTTC. V gene TRBV5-1 combines with J gene TRBJ2-7; the D gene is possibly TRBD2 (8 bases). Germline V CDR1 and CDR2: SGHRS, YFSETQ. This CDR3 contains 16 residues. V was trimmed by 2 bases and J by 1 base, leaving 16 bases between them.

This clonotype is a singleton in its sample. The chain couples TRBV2 to TRBJ2-6; 7 positions agree with TRBD2. The junction had 2 bases not matched to a gene; V was cut back by 8 bases and J by 1 base. Germline V lookup: CDR1 SNHLY, CDR2 FYNNEI. CDR3 size: 14 residues. CDR3 region: CASLGGSGANVLTF. The CDR3 coding sequence is TGTGCCAGCTTGGGGGGGTCTGGGGCCAACGTCCTGACTTTC.

This clonotype appeared a few times. The chain employs TRBV5-1 and TRBJ2-3; TRBD2 aligns across 8 bases. CDR3 length equals 15 residues. V dropped 1 base and J dropped 4; count of bases not matched to a gene: 5. Germline-derived CDR1 and CDR2 are SGHRS and YFSETQ. CDR3 in DNA: TGCGCCAGCAGCTTGCGGGGGGGCGTAGCAGATACGCAGTATTTT. Translated, it gives CASSLRGGVADTQYF.

This clonotype was detected only a few times. The V and J genes are TRBV5-5 and TRBJ1-4, with D possibly being TRBD1 (5 bases). Trimming shortened V by 2 bases and J by 8 bases, and 13 bases separated the two germline ends. The CDR3 is made up of 14 amino acids. Germline values: CDR1 SGHKS, CDR2 YYEKEE (reference sequence). CDR3 amino acids: CASSFSGAQEKLFF. The CDR3 nucleotides are TGTGCCAGCAGCTTCAGCGGGGCGCAGGAAAAACTGTTTTTT.

The CDR3 DNA sequence: TGTGCCAGCAGGAGGCAGGGACTAAGAAGTAGGGGCTACGAGCAGTACTTC. Translated: CASRRQGLRSRGYEQYF. The chain is built from TRBV28 and TRBJ2-7; 7 positions match TRBD2. The germline V gene has CDR1 MDHEN and CDR2 SYDVKM. This CDR3 comprises 17 residues. Trimming at V came to 6 bases and at J to 3 bases, leaving 17 bases not matched to a gene.

This rearrangement joins TRBV13 to TRBJ1-1, with D possibly being TRBD1 (6 bases). Germline V gives CDR1 PRHDT, CDR2 FYEKMQ (reference sequence). Trimming took 4 bases from V and 6 from J, leaving 9 bases between them. This CDR3 spans 12 amino acids. The CDR3 coding sequence is TGTGCCAGCAGCTCCAGGGGCGCTGAAGCTTTCTTT. Protein product: CASSSRGAEAFF.

J is TRBJ2-1 and V is TRBV29-1; 7 bases match TRBD2. The CDR3 is made up of 15 amino acids. Per germline, CDR1 SQVTM and CDR2 ANQGSEA. J gave up 7 bases and V 1 base, and 10 bases lay outside the gene matches. CDR3 in DNA: TGCAGCGTTGAAGTCGGAGGGAGGGCCAAGAATGAGCAGTTCTTC. Translating it yields CSVEVGGRAKNEQFF.

This clonotype was observed a handful of times. V is TRBV7-9 and J is TRBJ2-5; D may correspond to TRBD1 or TRBD2 (5 bases each). The germline V and J ends were trimmed by 0 bases and 4 bases, with 21 bases remaining between them. The CDR3 spans 18 residues. Germline V lookup: CDR1 SEHNR, CDR2 FQNEAQ (reference sequence). The CDR3 region has the DNA TGTGCCAGCAGCTTAGCGCTTTCGAGGGACCGGGGCGGAGAGACCCAGTACTTC. The encoded protein is CASSLALSRDRGGETQYF.

This clonotype has only a few counts. The chain joins TRBV6-5 to TRBJ1-5; D not resolved. This CDR3 is built from 13 residues. Germline lookup yields CDR1 MNHEY and CDR2 SVGAGI. The V end was cut by 2 bases, the J end by 4 bases, with 6 bases between. The CDR3 protein is CASSYDGNQPQHF. DNA of the CDR3: TGTGCCAGCAGTTACGACGGGAATCAGCCCCAGCATTTT.

The sample holds a few counts of this clonotype. The chain carries TRBV7-2 and TRBJ2-7, with TRBD2 matching over 9 bases. CDR3 length equals 15 residues. Germline lookup yields CDR1 SGHTA and CDR2 FQGNSA. With V trimmed by 6 bases and J by 1 base, 7 bases remained unmatched. The CDR3 loop reads CASRGWREGSYEQYF. Written as DNA, the CDR3 is TGTGCCAGCAGAGGTTGGCGGGAGGGATCCTACGAGCAGTACTTC.

This clonotype was seen more than once but under ten times. The genes are TRBV5-1 and TRBJ2-5; 9 positions match TRBD1. The germline V gene has CDR1 SGHRS and CDR2 YFSETQ. The CDR3 consists of 14 residues. V dropped 4 bases and J dropped 3; count of bases not matched to a gene: 4. This chain's CDR3 is CASSAGQGKETQYF. CDR3 DNA: TGCGCCAGCAGCGCGGGACAGGGAAAAGAGACCCAGTACTTC.

This clonotype was detected only a few times. The chain is built from TRBV7-6 and TRBJ2-1, with D possibly being TRBD1 (6 bases). V was cut by 5 bases and J by 5 bases, with 7 bases left in between. Germline CDR1 reads SGHVS; CDR2 reads FNYEAQ. The CDR3 totals 12 residues. CDR3 coding DNA: TGTGCCAGCAGCCAGGGGAACAATGAGCAGTTCTTC. It specifies CASSQGNNEQFF. The full variable domain, in which reference TRBV7-6 and TRBJ2-1 provide the parts outside the CDR3, is GAGVSQSPRYKVTKRGQDVALRCDPISGHVSLYWYRQALGQGPEFLTYFNYEAQQDKSGLPNDRFSAERPEGSISTLTIQRTEQRDSAMYRCASSQGNNEQFFGPGTRLTVL.

This clonotype was counted a few times. The chain recombines TRBV7-2 with TRBJ2-3, with a tentative D call TRBD1 (5 bases). V was clipped by 1 base and J by 2 bases, with 7 bases between them. Germline V CDR1 and CDR2: SGHTA, FQGNSA. The CDR3 spans 14 residues. In DNA, the CDR3 is TGTGCCAGCAGCTTAGGACAGCTCACAGATACGCAGTATTTT. It translates to CASSLGQLTDTQYF. The full variable domain, with the rest looked up from reference TRBV7-2 and TRBJ2-3, is GAGVSQSPSNKVTEKGKDVELRCDPISGHTALYWYRQSLGQGLEFLIYFQGNSAPDKSGLPSDRFSAERTGGSVSTLTIQRTQQEDSAVYLCASSLGQLTDTQYFGPGTRLTVL.

The rearrangement joins TRBV2 to TRBJ1-1, with a weak D call TRBD1 (5 bases). The germline V gene encodes CDR1 SNHLY and CDR2 FYNNEI. Trimming stripped 3 bases from V and 11 bases from J, with 22 bases between. CDR3 length equals 15 residues. Here the CDR3 DNA reads TGTGCCAGCAGTGAGGGGCCGGGGTCCATAAATTTGGCTTTCTTT. Protein: CASSEGPGSINLAFF.

CDR3 amino acids: CASSRVVLGHEQFF. DNA of the CDR3: TGCGCCAGCAGCCGGGTCGTCCTCGGTCATGAGCAGTTCTTC. V and J are TRBV4-3 and TRBJ2-1; D ambiguous. This CDR3 is built from 14 residues. Trimming removed 4 bases at V and 8 bases at J, with 15 bases between. Germline V CDR1 and CDR2: LGHNA, YSLEER.

The genes are TRBV7-8 and TRBJ1-5, with a weak D call TRBD1 (6 bases). Germline CDR1 SGHVS, CDR2 FQNEAQ. Trimming took off 8 bases at V and 3 bases at J, with 8 bases between the two ends. This CDR3 region has 12 residues. The CDR3 reads CASGGHNQPQHF. DNA of the CDR3: TGTGCCAGCGGGGGACACAATCAGCCCCAGCATTTT.

This clonotype occurred a few times. The chain recombines TRBV5-1 with TRBJ2-5; perhaps TRBD1 as D (7 bases). Germline loops: CDR1 SGHRS, CDR2 YFSETQ. V was trimmed by 5 bases and J by 5 bases, leaving 16 bases between them. The CDR3 runs 14 residues. In DNA form, the CDR3 reads TGCGCCAGCAGTTGGAGGGGGCGAGGGGAGACCCAGTACTTC. This encodes CASSWRGRGETQYF.

The rearrangement uses TRBV5-1 and TRBJ2-5, with D possibly being TRBD2 (6 bases). This CDR3 region has 16 residues. Trimming left V 0 bases short and J 4 bases short, with 16 bases between. Germline lookup yields CDR1 SGHRS and CDR2 YFSETQ. The CDR3 here is CASSLASGVGGETQYF. CDR3 in DNA: TGCGCCAGCAGCTTGGCCTCAGGAGTGGGGGGAGAGACCCAGTACTTC.

The V gene is TRBV30, the J gene TRBJ2-3; D is unclear. The germline V gene encodes CDR1 GTSNPN and CDR2 SVGIG (reference sequence). V lost 3 bases and J lost 2, with 6 bases in between. The CDR3 loop spans 12 amino acids. CDR3 DNA sequence: TGTGCCTGGAGACCCTACACAGATACGCAGTATTTT. Its translation: CAWRPYTDTQYF.

This clonotype was counted many times. The genes are TRBV19 and TRBJ2-4, with 11 bases aligning to TRBD1. CDR1 is LNHDA and CDR2 is SQIVND in the germline V gene (reference sequence). The CDR3 runs 17 residues. Trimming removed 3 bases from V and 7 bases from J; junction bases left unmatched: 11. CDR3 amino acids: CASSIGQGAWASNIQYF. The CDR3 nucleotides read TGTGCCAGTAGTATCGGACAGGGGGCGTGGGCTAGTAACATTCAGTACTTC.

V gene TRBV15 combines with J gene TRBJ2-1; weak D call: TRBD2 (6 bases). This CDR3 region has 15 residues. CDR1 is LNHNV, CDR2 YYDKDF, per germline (reference sequence). V lost 3 bases, J lost 8 bases, and 17 bases lay in between. The CDR3 sequence is CATSRPNGGIDEQFF. CDR3 DNA sequence: TGTGCCACCAGCAGGCCCAACGGGGGAATCGATGAGCAGTTCTTC.

This clonotype was found a few times. The chain joins TRBV2 to TRBJ2-1, with 8 bases lining up with TRBD2. The CDR3 has 16 residues. CDR1 and CDR2 from the germline V gene are SNHLY and FYNNEI. Unmatched junction bases numbered 6, after V lost 3 bases and J lost 2 bases. The CDR3 loop is CASSDRGGPPYNEQFF. DNA of the CDR3: TGTGCCAGCAGTGACCGCGGGGGGCCTCCCTACAATGAGCAGTTCTTC. Looking up the rest from reference TRBV2 and TRBJ2-1 gives the full variable domain: EPEVTQTPSHQVTQMGQEVILRCVPISNHLYFYWYRQILGQKVEFLVSFYNNEISEKSEIFDDQFSVERPDGSNFTLKIRSTKLEDSAMYFCASSDRGGPPYNEQFFGPGTRLTVL.

The V call is TRBV7-9, the J call TRBJ2-1; D might be TRBD1 (5 bases). Looked up from germline, CDR1 is SEHNR and CDR2 is FQNEAQ (reference sequence). Trimming took off 3 bases at V and 3 bases at J, with 6 bases between the two ends. The CDR3 length is 13 residues. The CDR3 protein is CASSFDSYNEQFF. CDR3 nucleotides: TGTGCCAGCAGCTTCGACAGCTACAATGAGCAGTTCTTC.

The chain has TRBV20-1 and TRBJ1-5; D may be TRBD1 (6 bases). Trimming stripped 5 bases from V and 0 bases from J, with 11 bases between. There are 14 residues in the CDR3. Germline loops: CDR1 DFQATT, CDR2 SNEGSKA (reference sequence). CDR3 DNA: TGCAGTGCTTTTAGGACAGATAGCAATCAGCCCCAGCATTTT. Translating gives CSAFRTDSNQPQHF.